This T cell receptor beta chain is from a study of cytomegalovirus exposure and HLA in healthy donors listed by TCRdb under 2017. A note on the overall study: An earlier analysis of more than 550 of the donors reported around 280 Gb of sequence data and 117 million unique TCR beta sequences obtained from some 200 million T cells. HLA typing included class I and class II loci at four-digit resolution. Alongside the repertoire data, information on donor age, sex, ethnicity and CMV serostatus was compiled. Rather than drawing on any new phenotypic data, the later analysis identified candidate immune exposures from TCR beta sequences and the way those sequences occurred across donors. A handful of DR-DQ haplotypes were handled as single units for association and clustering because linkage in the cohort was strong. Among some 410 genotyped donors of the cohort, an average of around 220,000 unique TCR beta nucleotide sequences was sequenced per donor, of which roughly 18% were non-productive. Typing coverage differed by locus: A, B, C, DRB1 and DQB1 were typed in about 620-640 donors, DQA1 in about 550, DPA1 in 600 to 610, and DPB1 in 472. An earlier analysis of around 540 of the donors applied high-throughput TCR beta sequencing to assess whether each TCR beta V gene segment acted as functional or pseudogenic. Every repertoire in the discovery cohort had been generated on one and the same sequencing platform. The aim of the study was to test whether cataloging public T cell receptors could identify signatures of past pathogen exposure. In a later analysis, previously published TCR beta repertoires from 670 or so donors were re-analyzed and high-resolution HLA genotyping was added so that TCR occurrence patterns could be studied. High-throughput TCR immunosequencing, statistical association of individual TCRs with disease status, and machine learning were combined to predict cytomegalovirus infection status. In a later genetic analysis, genome-wide SNP genotypes for about 65% of the 666 donors were used, and that subset was treated as a discovery cohort. The study used immunosequencing to profile the T cell repertoires of more than 650 subjects and linked those repertoires to cytomegalovirus serostatus. Among the roughly 400 genotyped donors, approximately 81% belonged to the genetic ancestry cluster associated with self-reported Caucasian donors. Along with the roughly 670-subject first cohort, a separate validation cohort of around 120 different subjects was used. Roughly 300 gigabases of sequencing data and 70 million to 85 million unique TCR sequences were included in an early release covering roughly 600 HLA-typed donors. Overall study results and their limits: The 87-base-pair reads could not distinguish some IMGT-functional V segments, including TRBV6-2 and TRBV6-3, so those segments were excluded. In this cohort, only TCR beta chains were sequenced, and detectable features were limited by the absence of alpha or paired-chain data. Strong co-occurrence of HLA alleles, especially DR and DQ, made assigning TCR associations to individual alleles difficult. In an earlier analysis of some 500 of the donors, most TCR beta V segments appeared in productive rearrangements about 87% or about 30% of the time, broadly matching IMGT annotations. In vitro tests confirmed that a few of the cytomegalovirus-associated TCR beta chains recognize cytomegalovirus antigens. Correlated functional status among segregating V segments might be attributable to linkage disequilibrium, but an unknown experimental factor could not be ruled out. In a later analysis, several top co-occurrence clusters were reported to appear linked to parvovirus B19, influenza, CMV and Epstein-Barr virus. In a later analysis, TCR association rates were found to vary across HLA loci, with the most associated TCRs seen for DRB1 alleles and the fewest for HLA-C alleles. In a later genetic analysis, a missense DCLRE1C variant was associated with V-gene and J-gene trimming of TCR beta chains, and the association was replicated in an independent cohort. The sequencing pipeline was judged likely to have produced a cluster of highly shared sequence variants as a technical artifact. While some public TCRs were present in many individuals, most TCR sequences turned up only very rarely across donors. Sequencing depth was assumed to be roughly uniform across donors in the presence/absence analyses, though that assumption may not hold. In the study, some 160 TCR beta chains were listed as associated with cytomegalovirus. In a later analysis, around 17,000 TCR beta sequences were associated with specific HLA alleles at a false discovery rate of 0.05. A further reported finding was that TCR beta sequences accurately predicted the HLA-A and HLA-B alleles for most subjects in the first cohort. The only immune exposure information available for the cohort was CMV serostatus. Because counts were too low, seventeen rarely observed V segments, including chromosome 9 orphons, were excluded from the earlier analysis of several hundred of the donors. In both the original and validation cohorts, the classifier was reported to diagnose cytomegalovirus status with high specificity and sensitivity. Compared with the approximately 710-donor mean, donors in an Asian-associated ancestry cluster had fewer N-insertions in productive TCRs, according to a later genetic analysis. Because some donors lacked HLA typing at each locus, the association tests relied only on the typed subset. Most CMV-associated TCR beta chains appeared to be HLA-restricted in a later analysis, and the HLA associations seemed to be driven largely by CMV exposure. In a later analysis, HLA-associated TCR beta chains showed more clonal expansion and lower generation probabilities than non-associated chains that were equally common. It was suggested by the authors that the approach could potentially be generalized to other disease states and immunological phenotypes.

Library generation was performed with the immunoSEQ multiplex PCR assay. A mixture of 60 forward primers for TCR Vbeta segments and 13 reverse primers for TCR Jbeta segments was used in the multiplex PCR. The CDR3 region of rearranged TCR beta genes was amplified from genomic DNA by a multiplex PCR assay. Amplified TCR beta libraries were sequenced as 87-base-pair reads on the Illumina HiSeq System. On the authors' methods: In a later analysis, tens of millions of unique TCR beta chains were counted across the roughly 700 repertoires, and around 10 million of these chains were shared by at least two donors. Raw reads were error-corrected and collapsed into unique sequences by a nearest-neighbor algorithm in which closely related sequences were merged to remove PCR and sequencing errors. Alignment of CDR3 sequences to IMGT reference sequences was used to assign V, D and J gene segments. For a sequence to be retained, a match of at least six nucleotides was required to both a V gene segment and a J gene segment. Rearrangements were called productive when the CDR3 lacked stop codons and stayed in frame with V and J; all others were non-productive. CDR3 was defined according to IMGT convention as the region running from the second conserved V-encoded cysteine to the conserved J-encoded phenylalanine. In an earlier analysis of roughly 580 of the donors, sequences lacking an unambiguous match to a single V gene segment were excluded. An earlier analysis of several hundred of the donors called V segments functional above 56.7% productive rearrangements and segregating when the between-donor standard deviation exceeded 5%. To diagnose cytomegalovirus status from the catalog of TCR beta chain sequences, a statistical classification framework was built. A later analysis assigned V and J genes by comparing TCR nucleotide sequences with IMGT/GENE-DB human TR gene sequences. Using the TCRdist pipeline, a later analysis assigned CDR3 sequences along with most-parsimonious VDJ recombination scenarios. A later analysis defined each TCR beta chain by its CDR3 amino acid sequence plus V-gene family, and excluded reads lacking a unique V-gene family. To address suspected cross-contamination and a sequencing artifact, a later analysis removed 592 highly shared, low-generation-probability nucleotide sequences. In a later analysis, a clonal expansion index for each public chain was calculated from normalized within-repertoire ranks of inferred template counts. In a later analysis, generation probabilities were computed using a VDJ recombination model fitted to out-of-frame rearrangements, and the results were checked against IGoR. Hypergeometric tests were used in a later analysis to score TCR-TCR, TCR-HLA and TCR-CMV co-occurrence, with a repertoire-size bias correction applied to the TCR pairs. False discovery rates were estimated in a later analysis by permuting HLA or CMV assignments 20 times. A later analysis grouped co-occurring TCRs with DBSCAN, adding TCRdist sequence similarity when clustering within HLA-allele-positive subsets. For co-occurrence clustering, repertoires with fewer than 30,000 or more than 120,000 public chains were excluded, along with about five repertoires with anomalous nucleotide sharing. The source is immuneACCESS, and TCRdb retained only in-frame sequences with V and J called. Part of the clones is not carried over; for the studies checked, unresolved V genes explain less than half of this, and the remainder is unexplained. The V and J calls and clone size were taken over from that table, and D and trimming were inferred from the DNA. Counted in this sample were approximately 120,000 clones; over 65% of them appeared once. The top ten constitute roughly 2% of the sample.

The cohort comprised more than 550 healthy bone marrow donors. Cohort members were all nominally healthy when sampled, although unrecorded immune exposures were likely present. The donor was CMV seronegative and belonged to the group of more than 300 seronegative cohort members. A peripheral blood sample was provided by each donor, and peripheral blood mononuclear cells were used for TCR beta sequencing. The Qiagen DNeasy Blood Extraction Kit was used to extract genomic DNA from the blood cell samples. About this clone itself: Its specific antigen is unknown. The record has no base qualities; no much larger clone is one base away.

Per the germline V gene, SQVTM is the CDR1 and ANQGSEA is the CDR2. The CDR3, cysteine through phenylalanine, is 14 amino acids long. Of the read, only the CDR3 DNA is kept; its 42 bases are in frame from base 1. Between the V and J ends, shortened by 6 bases and 6 bases respectively, the junction contains 18 bases. The sequence is built from TRBV29-1 and TRBJ2-1; possibly the D gene is TRBD1, per 6 matching bases. The material sequenced was PBMCs. This TCR was sampled from a middle-aged man in good health and CMV-seronegative. The DNA sequence follows: TGCAGCGTGGATACAGGGCGGTTCTCCAATGAGCAGTTCTTC. Its protein product is CSVDTGRFSNEQFF.